These 32 T cell receptor beta chains came from one sample sequenced in a study of blood T cell repertoires in COVID-19. TCRdb's copy holds only in-frame clones and misses some; the assay was immunoSEQ multiplex PCR. The sample has fewer than 250,000 clones, 80% to 90% seen once. The sample consisted of peripheral blood. These receptors all come from a man aged 35 to 55 with acute or convalescent COVID-19.

Here the CDR3 DNA reads TGCAGCGTCGCCGTGCTAGCGTTTAACTACAATGAGCAGTTCTTC. Amino acid sequence: CSVAVLAFNYNEQFF. The chain uses TRBV29-1 and TRBJ2-1, with TRBD2 as a possible D gene (6 bases). This CDR3 has 15 amino acids. Germline-derived CDR1 and CDR2 are SQVTM and ANQGSEA. V was cut by 6 bases and J by 3 bases, with 18 bases left in between.

The rearrangement links TRBV9 to TRBJ2-1, with 11 nucleotides matching TRBD1. The CDR3 runs 14 residues. CDR1 SGDLS and CDR2 YYNGEE come from the germline V gene. Unmatched junction bases numbered 6, after V lost 4 bases and J lost 9 bases. CDR3 in amino acids: CASSPGTGGVEQFF. The CDR3 DNA sequence: TGTGCCAGCAGCCCCGGGACAGGGGGGGTTGAGCAGTTCTTC.

The chain links TRBV7-6 to TRBJ2-2, with 12 nucleotides matching TRBD2. V lost 5 bases to trimming and J lost 5 bases; unmatched junction nucleotides: 12. CDR3 length: 18 amino acids. Germline values: CDR1 SGHVS, CDR2 FNYEAQ. DNA of the CDR3: TGTGCCAGCAGCACCCCGTTGACTAGCGGGGGCCGAACCGGGGAGCTGTTTTTT. Translating gives CASSTPLTSGGRTGELFF.

The chain employs TRBV28 and TRBJ1-1; TRBD1 might be the D (6 bases). Trimming took off 6 bases at V and 9 bases at J, with 11 bases between the two ends. Germline V lookup: CDR1 MDHEN, CDR2 SYDVKM. This CDR3 contains 11 residues. The CDR3 region has the DNA TGTGCCAGCAGCGATACAGGGAAAGCTTTCTTT. Protein product: CASSDTGKAFF.

This chain links TRBV19 with TRBJ2-3, with TRBD1 matching 7 bases. There are 16 residues in the CDR3. Germline CDR1 LNHDA, CDR2 SQIVND (reference sequence). V lost 3 bases and J lost 3; bases outside the gene matches: 9. The CDR3 nucleotides read TGTGCCAGTAGTATGAAGAGAAGGGGGCTGACAGATACGCAGTATTTT. As protein: CASSMKRRGLTDTQYF.

The V call is TRBV5-1, the J call TRBJ2-6, with D uncertain. The CDR3 loop spans 14 amino acids. Germline-derived CDR1 and CDR2 are SGHRS and YFSETQ. Trimming pared 3 bases from V and 4 bases from J, leaving 8 bases between. The CDR3 nucleotides read TGCGCCAGCAGCTCAGTGTACGGGGCCAACGTCCTGACTTTC. It codes for CASSSVYGANVLTF. Together with reference TRBV5-1 and TRBJ2-6, the CDR3 gives the full variable domain: KAGVTQTPRYLIKTRGQQVTLSCSPISGHRSVSWYQQTPGQGLQFLFEYFSETQRNKGNFPGRFSGRQFSNSRSEMNVSTLELGDSALYLCASSSVYGANVLTFGAGSRLTVL.

The chain recombines TRBV5-1 with TRBJ1-2; no clear D gene. CDR1 and CDR2 from the germline V gene are SGHRS and YFSETQ. Trimming pared 0 bases from V and 4 bases from J, leaving 10 bases between. CDR3 size: 14 residues. CDR3 in DNA: TGCGCCAGCAGCTTGGGTCCAGAACCCTATGGCTACACCTTC. Protein product: CASSLGPEPYGYTF.

The gene calls are TRBV11-2 and TRBJ1-5; possibly TRBD1 for D (5 bases). Looked up from germline, CDR1 is SGHAT and CDR2 is FQNNGV. V gave up 6 bases and J gave up 3 bases, with 21 bases separating them. This CDR3 comprises 17 residues. The CDR3 nucleotides are TGTGCCAGCAGGGGCAGGGCAGCAAGACAATTCAATCAGCCCCAGCATTTT. It translates to CASRGRAARQFNQPQHF.

This clone has only one observation. This chain joins TRBV5-8 and TRBJ1-4; D unresolved. V lost 4 bases and J lost 7, with 11 bases in between. The CDR3 has 13 amino acids. The V gene's germline CDR1 is SGHTS and CDR2 YDEGEE. The CDR3 spells CASSKPAGEKLFF. CDR3 sequence (DNA): TGTGCCAGCAGCAAACCCGCCGGTGAAAAACTGTTTTTT.

The chain joins TRBV11-3 to TRBJ2-1; D perhaps matches TRBD2 (5 bases). This CDR3 spans 13 amino acids. Germline assignment: CDR1 SGHNT and CDR2 YENEEA. Trimming stripped 1 base from V and 6 bases from J, with 7 bases between. The CDR3 DNA reads as TGTGCCAGCAGCTTAGGACTACGCAATGAGCAGTTCTTC. Translating it yields CASSLGLRNEQFF.

This rearrangement joins TRBV7-9 to TRBJ2-5; maybe TRBD2 (6 bases). From germline, CDR1 is SEHNR and CDR2 FQNEAQ (reference sequence). V was pared by 1 base and J by 5 bases, with 14 bases between. The CDR3 runs 15 residues. CDR3 DNA: TGTGCCAGCAGCTTAGGTTCCGCTGGGAGGGAGACCCAGTACTTC. This encodes CASSLGSAGRETQYF. Variable domain in full (rest from reference TRBV7-9 and TRBJ2-5): DTGVSQNPRHKITKRGQNVTFRCDPISEHNRLYWYRQTLGQGPEFLTYFQNEAQLEKSRLLSDRFSAERPKGSFSTLEIQRTEQGDSAMYLCASSLGSAGRETQYFGPGTRLLVL.

V and J are TRBV5-3 and TRBJ2-2, with 9 bases lining up with TRBD1. TRBV5-3 is reported as an ORF; its role is uncertain. This CDR3 is 15 amino acids long. J gave up 3 bases and V 2 bases, and 2 bases lay outside the gene matches. The CDR3 reads CARSFTGGHTGELFF. The CDR3, as DNA: TGTGCCAGAAGCTTCACAGGGGGCCACACCGGGGAGCTGTTTTTT.

This rearrangement joins TRBV3-1 (or the pseudogene TRBV3-2) to TRBJ2-1, with D uncertain. Trimming took 1 base from V and 9 from J, leaving 13 bases between them. Germline V gene sequence: CDR1 LGHDT, CDR2 YNNKEL (reference sequence). This CDR3 has 14 amino acids. The CDR3 loop reads CASSQAAHSGEQFF. The CDR3 region has the DNA TGTGCCAGCAGCCAAGCAGCGCACTCCGGTGAGCAGTTCTTC.

The chain combines TRBV3-1 (or the pseudogene TRBV3-2) with TRBJ2-7; D is perhaps TRBD1 (5 bases). The CDR3 runs 14 residues. V lost 4 bases and J 5 bases, leaving 15 bases between the germline ends. The germline V gene encodes CDR1 LGHDT and CDR2 YNNKEL (reference sequence). CDR3 nucleotide sequence: TGTGCCAGCAGCCTGTCGGGTGAAGGGGACGAGCAGTACTTC. The encoded protein is CASSLSGEGDEQYF.

The chain combines TRBV28 with TRBJ2-7, with D unclear. Germline assignment: CDR1 MDHEN and CDR2 SYDVKM. CDR3 length: 11 residues. V was pared by 8 bases and J by 4 bases, with 9 bases between. The chain's CDR3 is CASGPLYEQYF. The CDR3 region has the DNA TGTGCCAGCGGTCCCCTATACGAGCAGTACTTC.

The gene calls are TRBV7-9 and TRBJ2-1; maybe TRBD1 (7 bases). Germline V CDR1 and CDR2: SEHNR, FQNEAQ (reference sequence). This CDR3 spans 15 amino acids. Deletions cut 7 bases from V and 4 bases from J, with 17 bases between. CDR3 nucleotides: TGTGCCAGCACCCTCTCAGGGGGGCCGTACAATGAGCAGTTCTTC. Its protein is CASTLSGGPYNEQFF.

The chain has TRBV30 and TRBJ2-1, with D unclear. CDR3 size: 15 residues. Trimming stripped 1 base from V and 4 bases from J, with 14 bases between. Germline V gene sequence: CDR1 GTSNPN, CDR2 SVGIG (reference sequence). The CDR3 is CAWSATATIYNEQFF. For the CDR3, the DNA is TGTGCCTGGAGTGCAACAGCTACGATTTACAATGAGCAGTTCTTC.

The gene calls are TRBV3-1 (or the pseudogene TRBV3-2) and TRBJ2-2; 15 nucleotides line up with TRBD2. Losses at the gene ends were 3 bases for V and 6 bases for J; bases not matched to a gene: 8. The CDR3 runs to 18 residues. Germline V gene lookup returns CDR1 LGHDT and CDR2 YNNKEL (reference sequence). The CDR3 reads CASSHGLAGGPVAGELFF. Written as DNA, the CDR3 is TGTGCCAGCAGCCACGGACTAGCGGGAGGGCCGGTGGCCGGGGAGCTGTTTTTT.

For this clone: Other DNA sequences within the sample encode an identical CDR3. V and J are TRBV6-5 and TRBJ1-2, with D possibly being TRBD1 (5 bases). This CDR3 region has 14 residues. Per the germline V gene, CDR1 is MNHEY and CDR2 is SVGAGI. V was trimmed by 0 bases and J by 2 bases, leaving 7 bases between them. CDR3 in amino acids: CASSYSRGNYGYTF. CDR3 DNA: TGTGCCAGCAGTTACTCGCGGGGCAACTATGGCTACACCTTC.

The chain couples TRBV28 to TRBJ1-2; 9 bases map to TRBD1. The CDR3 contains 15 residues. After removal of 4 bases from V and 6 bases from J, the junction contained 9 bases not matched to a gene. In germline, CDR1 is MDHEN, CDR2 SYDVKM. As DNA, the CDR3 is TGTGCCAGCAGTTCGATACCACAGGGGGCGGATGGCTACACCTTC. Its translation: CASSSIPQGADGYTF.

With regard to this clone: The same CDR3 can be traced to other DNA sequences in this sample. V and J are TRBV5-1 and TRBJ2-1; D unclear. With 0 bases removed from V and 6 bases from J, the gap between germline ends came to 4 bases. Germline V gene data show CDR1 as SGHRS and CDR2 as YFSETQ. This CDR3 comprises 12 residues. CDR3 region: CASSLAGNEQFF. CDR3 bases: TGCGCCAGCAGCTTGGCGGGCAATGAGCAGTTCTTC.

The chain employs TRBV7-3 and TRBJ2-1, with 10 bases aligning to TRBD2. CDR1 is SGHTA, CDR2 FQGTGA, per germline. The V and J ends lost 5 bases and 5 bases, in that order; junction bases with no gene match: 6. The CDR3 has 15 residues. CDR3 sequence: CASSLSSGGHNEQFF. In DNA form, the CDR3 reads TGTGCCAGCAGCCTCTCTAGCGGGGGACACAATGAGCAGTTCTTC. The variable domain in full, with the rest retrieved from reference TRBV7-3 and TRBJ2-1, is GAGVSQTPSNKVTEKGKYVELRCDPISGHTALYWYRQSLGQGPEFLIYFQGTGAADDSGLPNDRFFAVRPEGSVSTLKIQRTERGDSAVYLCASSLSSGGHNEQFFGPGTRLTVL.

The chain employs TRBV3-1 (or the pseudogene TRBV3-2) and TRBJ2-7; 16 nucleotides agree with TRBD2. The germline gives CDR1 LGHDT, CDR2 YNNKEL (reference sequence). The CDR3 runs to 17 residues. V gave up 7 bases and J gave up 2 bases; unmatched junction bases: 8. The CDR3 sequence: CASTPGLAGGNPYEQYF. CDR3 bases: TGTGCCAGCACCCCGGGACTAGCGGGGGGGAACCCCTACGAGCAGTACTTC.

In DNA form, the CDR3 reads TGTGCCAGCAGCTTCGGGACAGCCACCTACGAGCAGTACTTC. Its protein product is CASSFGTATYEQYF. V usage is TRBV11-2 and J usage is TRBJ2-7; 7 bases are a match to TRBD1. The CDR3 runs 14 residues. Germline assignment: CDR1 SGHAT and CDR2 FQNNGV. J was trimmed by 2 bases and V by 3 bases; bases with no gene match: 4. Looking up the rest from reference TRBV11-2 and TRBJ2-7 gives the full variable domain: EAGVAQSPRYKIIEKRQSVAFWCNPISGHATLYWYQQILGQGPKLLIQFQNNGVVDDSQLPKDRFSAERLKGVDSTLKIQPAKLEDSAVYLCASSFGTATYEQYFGPGTRLTVT.

This rearrangement joins TRBV4-2 to TRBJ2-7, with D maybe TRBD1 (5 bases). The CDR3 totals 13 residues. Trimming stripped 6 bases from V and 5 bases from J, with 14 bases between. Germline values: CDR1 LGHNA, CDR2 YNFKEQ. The DNA of the CDR3 is TGTGCCAGCAGAGAGACGGACAACCACGAGCAGTACTTC. This sequence encodes CASRETDNHEQYF.

This clone was observed once. V is TRBV24-1 and J is TRBJ2-3; D uncertain. Trimming cost V 6 bases and J 5 bases, with 11 bases left between them. The CDR3 totals 13 residues. Per germline, CDR1 KGHDR and CDR2 SFDVKD. This CDR3 is CATSPRPGDTQYF. CDR3 in DNA: TGTGCCACCAGTCCACGCCCAGGAGATACGCAGTATTTT.

The J gene is TRBJ1-5, the V gene TRBV28, with 9 bases aligning to TRBD1. CDR1 MDHEN and CDR2 SYDVKM come from the germline V gene. The CDR3 sequence is 17 residues long. The V segment lost 4 bases and the J segment 3 bases; nucleotides outside the gene matches: 10. In DNA form, the CDR3 reads TGTGCCAGCAGTTCCCTAACAGGGGGCTCCCTCAATCAGCCCCAGCATTTT. It is translated as CASSSLTGGSLNQPQHF.

The J gene is TRBJ1-5, the V gene TRBV27; no reliable D call. This CDR3 spans 13 amino acids. Germline V gene data show CDR1 as MNHEY and CDR2 as SMNVEV (reference sequence). The V end lost 5 bases, the J end lost 3 bases, and 8 bases lay between the germline ends. CDR3 in amino acids: CASSITLNQPQHF. The CDR3 DNA reads as TGTGCCAGCAGTATCACTCTCAATCAGCCCCAGCATTTT.

This clone showed up just a few times. V is TRBV19 and J is TRBJ2-4; tentatively, D is TRBD1 (6 bases). The CDR3 extends over 18 amino acids. V shed 3 bases and J shed 0 bases, with 18 bases lying between them. CDR1 is LNHDA and CDR2 is SQIVND in the germline V gene (reference sequence). The CDR3 nucleotides are TGTGCCAGTAGTATCGGGGTCCCGACAGGACTAGCCAAAAACATTCAGTACTTC. Protein product: CASSIGVPTGLAKNIQYF.

The V call is TRBV3-1 (or the pseudogene TRBV3-2), the J call TRBJ1-1, with 12 bases matching TRBD1. The trim removed 4 bases at V and 8 bases at J, leaving 8 bases unmatched. Germline values: CDR1 LGHDT, CDR2 YNNKEL (reference sequence). The CDR3 covers 15 residues. CDR3 region: CASSRPGTGGLEAFF. Here the CDR3 DNA reads TGTGCCAGCAGCCGACCCGGGACAGGGGGCCTGGAAGCTTTCTTT.

The gene calls are TRBV30 and TRBJ1-5; the D is unclear. The germline CDR1 and CDR2 sequences are GTSNPN and SVGIG (reference sequence). The CDR3 is made up of 14 amino acids. Trimming took off 0 bases at V and 7 bases at J, with 13 bases between the two ends. CDR3 amino acids: CAWSVSHPPQPQHF. For the CDR3, the DNA is TGTGCCTGGAGTGTTAGCCATCCTCCACAGCCCCAGCATTTT.

This chain joins TRBV5-4 and TRBJ2-7; 8 nucleotides align to TRBD2. Trimming cost V 8 bases and J 0 bases; bases outside gene matches: 7. The germline V gene encodes CDR1 SGHNT and CDR2 YYREEE (reference sequence). This CDR3 spans 14 amino acids. CDR3 loop: CASGAGASSYEQYF. The CDR3 coding sequence is TGTGCCAGTGGAGCGGGGGCTAGCTCCTACGAGCAGTACTTC. Filled out from reference TRBV5-4 and TRBJ2-7, the complete variable domain reads ETGVTQSPTHLIKTRGQQVTLRCSSQSGHNTVSWYQQALGQGPQFIFQYYREEENGRGNFPPRFSGLQFPNYSSELNVNALELDDSALYLCASGAGASSYEQYFGPGTRLTVT.